This T cell receptor (beta chain) came from a study of T cell responses to AZD1222 COVID-19 vaccine. Across the whole study: The analysis combined second doses at about 4 or about 12 weeks.

In this sample, this clone turned up many times. Its antigen is unidentified. V lost 7 bases to trimming and J lost 7 bases, with 13 bases between them. The CDR3 contains 13 residues. Per the germline V gene, CDR1 is LNHDA and CDR2 is SQIVND (reference sequence). TCRdb's table, derived via immunoSEQ multiplex PCR, lists solely in-frame clones and lacks some. Of 60,000 to 65,000 clones listed, 84% were seen once; the top ten hold less than 9.5%. Study-level results: A rise in Spike-specific TCR breadth and depth followed two AZD1222 doses.

The rearrangement joins TRBV19 to TRBJ2-2; D not resolved. The sequence was obtained from an adult in good health. Sequenced here: peripheral blood, sampled on day 0 of AZD1222 vaccination. CDR3 nucleotide sequence: TGTGCCAGTACACTAATCCCGGGCGGGGAGCTGTTTTTT. Translation: CASTLIPGGELFF.